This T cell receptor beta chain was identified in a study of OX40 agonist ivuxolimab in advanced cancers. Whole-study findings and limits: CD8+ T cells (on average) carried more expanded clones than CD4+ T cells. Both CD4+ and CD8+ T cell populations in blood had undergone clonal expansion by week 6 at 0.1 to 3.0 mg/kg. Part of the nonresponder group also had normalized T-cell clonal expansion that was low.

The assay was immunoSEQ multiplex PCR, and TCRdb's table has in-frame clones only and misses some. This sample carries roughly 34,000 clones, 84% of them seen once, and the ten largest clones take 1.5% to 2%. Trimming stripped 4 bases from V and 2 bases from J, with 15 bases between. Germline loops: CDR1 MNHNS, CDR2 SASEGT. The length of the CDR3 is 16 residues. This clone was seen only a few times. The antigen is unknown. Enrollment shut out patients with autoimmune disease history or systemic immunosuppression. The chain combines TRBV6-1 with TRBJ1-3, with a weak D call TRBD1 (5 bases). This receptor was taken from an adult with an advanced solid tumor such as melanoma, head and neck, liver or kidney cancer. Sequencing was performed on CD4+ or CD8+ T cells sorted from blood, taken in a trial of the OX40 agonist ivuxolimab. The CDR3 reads CASSGSEWGAGNTIYF. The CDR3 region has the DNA TGTGCCAGCAGTGGTAGTGAATGGGGGGCTGGAAACACCATATATTTT.